This TCR beta chain appears in the sequencing data of a study of blood T cell repertoires in COVID-19. About the study: In each case, the material was cDNA or gDNA derived from T cells, B-cell-depleted T cells, or PBMCs.

Authors' processing steps: Amplification with reference gene primers provided the estimates of nucleated cell counts. This table comes from immunoSEQ multiplex PCR, and its TCRdb copy is limited to in-frame clones, with some not included. D and trimming were read from the DNA, whereas the V and J calls and clone size are those reported in that table. Here the sample spans about 130,000 clones, more than 80% being singletons. Germline V gives CDR1 LGHNA, CDR2 YNFKEQ. Trimming took 4 bases from V and 4 from J, leaving 17 bases between them. The CDR3 runs to 16 residues. The chain couples TRBV4-2 to TRBJ1-3; D uncertain. Sample: peripheral blood. The clonotype comes from a woman aged 60-70 years with acute or convalescent COVID-19. The CDR3 DNA follows: TGTGCCAGCAGCCCAGCGCTCACTACTCAAGGAAACACCATATATTTT. As protein: CASSPALTTQGNTIYF.